One sample yielded the 14 T cell receptor beta chains listed below, sequenced in a study of blood T cell repertoires in COVID-19. Measured with immunoSEQ multiplex PCR; TCRdb has only the in-frame clones, and not every one. The data show approximately 140,000 clones, around 86% seen once. Sequenced: peripheral blood. Receptor source: a middle-aged man with active or convalescent COVID-19.

J is TRBJ1-4 and V is TRBV6-2 or TRBV6-3, with TRBD1 matching 11 bases. The CDR3 sequence is 19 residues long. V lost 2 bases to trimming and J lost 0 bases; unmatched junction nucleotides: 8. Germline V gives CDR1 MNHEY, CDR2 SVGEGT. As DNA, the CDR3 is TGTGCCAGCAGTTACGCGAGGACAGGGGGCAAATCAACTAATGAAAAACTGTTTTTT. Translating it yields CASSYARTGGKSTNEKLFF.

In DNA form, the CDR3 reads TGCGCCAGCAGCCCCCGGACAGGGGGACCAACCGGGGAGCTGTTTTTT. It yields the protein CASSPRTGGPTGELFF. The chain links TRBV4-3 to TRBJ2-2; TRBD1 matches at 10 bases. The CDR3 covers 16 residues. Per germline, CDR1 LGHNA and CDR2 YSLEER. V gave up 4 bases and J gave up 5 bases; unmatched junction bases: 7.

This clone was counted once. This chain uses TRBV18 with TRBJ2-7, with 13 bases aligning to TRBD2. V gave up 4 bases and J gave up 2 bases; unmatched junction bases: 2. The CDR3 runs 15 residues. Germline assignment: CDR1 KGHSH and CDR2 LQKENI. This chain's CDR3 is CASSLTSGGAYEQYF. The DNA of the CDR3 is TGTGCCAGCTCACTTACTAGCGGGGGGGCCTACGAGCAGTACTTC.

This clone occurred once. This chain uses TRBV14 with TRBJ1-2, with D unclear. Trimming took 1 base from V and 7 from J, leaving 10 bases between them. Germline CDR1 SGHDN, CDR2 FVKESK. This CDR3 region has 13 residues. The CDR3 here is CASSQGRESGYTF. Here the CDR3 DNA reads TGTGCCAGCAGCCAAGGAAGAGAGTCTGGCTACACCTTC.

This rearrangement joins TRBV7-3 to TRBJ1-6; 9 nucleotides match TRBD1. The CDR3 has 14 amino acids. Germline V gene data show CDR1 as SGHTA and CDR2 as FQGTGA. V gave up 4 bases and J gave up 10 bases; unmatched junction bases: 5. For the CDR3, the DNA is TGTGCCAGCAGCTCACAGGGGGCCGGATCACCCCTCCACTTT. Its translation: CASSSQGAGSPLHF.

The rearrangement joins TRBV30 to TRBJ2-3; 13 bases are shared with TRBD2. CDR3 size: 15 residues. Germline V gives CDR1 GTSNPN, CDR2 SVGIG (reference sequence). J gave up 5 bases and V 0 bases, and 2 bases lay outside the gene matches. This chain's CDR3 is CAWSVGLAGEDTQYF. CDR3 nucleotides: TGTGCCTGGAGTGTCGGACTAGCGGGGGAAGATACGCAGTATTTT.

The chain recombines TRBV18 with TRBJ2-2; 7 bases are shared with TRBD2. Germline values: CDR1 KGHSH, CDR2 LQKENI. CDR3 length equals 14 residues. After removal of 4 bases from V and 6 bases from J, the junction contained 5 bases not matched to a gene. The DNA of the CDR3 is TGTGCCAGCTCACAGGAGCGGGACTCCGGGGAGCTGTTTTTT. Its protein product is CASSQERDSGELFF.

The chain couples TRBV4-3 to TRBJ2-5; 7 nucleotides line up with TRBD2. J lost 4 bases, V lost 4 bases, and 6 bases had no gene match. The germline CDR1 and CDR2 sequences are LGHNA and YSLEER. The CDR3 runs to 14 residues. The CDR3 region has the DNA TGCGCCAGCAGCCGAGGACTAGTAGGAGAGACCCAGTACTTC. Its translation: CASSRGLVGETQYF.

The chain couples TRBV2 to TRBJ1-5, with 9 bases that match TRBD1. The germline V gene has CDR1 SNHLY and CDR2 FYNNEI. The V and J ends lost 4 bases and 1 base, in that order; junction bases with no gene match: 8. The CDR3 loop spans 17 amino acids. CDR3 loop: CASSVLGTGISNQPQHF. The CDR3 coding sequence is TGTGCCAGCAGTGTACTTGGGACAGGGATCAGCAATCAGCCCCAGCATTTT.

J is TRBJ1-1 and V is TRBV2, with a weak D call TRBD1 (5 bases). Trimming cost V 6 bases and J 4 bases, with 9 bases left between them. Germline-derived CDR1 and CDR2 are SNHLY and FYNNEI. The CDR3 is made up of 12 amino acids. CDR3 bases: TGTGCCAGCAGGGGGGGAGGCACTGAAGCTTTCTTT. This translates into CASRGGGTEAFF.

The chain employs TRBV7-9 and TRBJ1-2; 10 nucleotides agree with TRBD1. V shed 4 bases, J shed 1 base, and the junction held 6 bases outside the gene matches. The germline V gene has CDR1 SEHNR and CDR2 FQNEAQ (reference sequence). This CDR3 has 16 amino acids. The CDR3 sequence is CASSSSGTGVNYGYTF. The CDR3 DNA follows: TGTGCCAGCAGCTCCTCTGGGACAGGGGTTAACTATGGCTACACCTTC.

This chain connects TRBV4-1 to TRBJ2-3; D perhaps matches TRBD1 (7 bases). The V end lost 2 bases, the J end lost 5 bases, and 20 bases lay between the germline ends. Per germline, CDR1 MGHRA and CDR2 YSYEKL. The CDR3 has 17 residues. This chain's CDR3 is CASSQLVQGGRGDTQYF. The DNA of the CDR3 is TGCGCCAGCAGCCAACTTGTTCAGGGGGGACGCGGAGATACGCAGTATTTT.

The chain recombines TRBV6-2 or TRBV6-3 with TRBJ1-2; D remains ambiguous. CDR1 MNHEY and CDR2 SVGEGT come from the germline V gene. The CDR3 length is 15 residues. The V and J ends lost 4 bases and 3 bases respectively, with 15 bases between them. The CDR3 here is CASSSAGSDYYGYTF. CDR3 bases: TGTGCCAGCAGTTCCGCGGGTTCGGATTACTATGGCTACACCTTC.

The V gene is TRBV19, the J gene TRBJ1-3, with D perhaps matching TRBD1 (5 bases). CDR3 length: 15 residues. Trimming shortened V by 3 bases and J by 0 bases, and 9 bases separated the two germline ends. Germline loops: CDR1 LNHDA, CDR2 SQIVND (reference sequence). The CDR3 loop is CASSIRQNSGNTIYF. In DNA form, the CDR3 reads TGTGCCAGTAGTATCCGACAGAACTCTGGAAACACCATATATTTT.